A single T cell receptor beta chain is shown here with its context. These data are taken from a study of blood T cell repertoires in COVID-19. Trimming left V 4 bases short and J 5 bases short, with 15 bases between. There are 14 residues in the CDR3. Looked up from germline, CDR1 is SGHRS and CDR2 is YFSETQ. Libraries were prepared by immunoSEQ multiplex PCR; TCRdb keeps only in-frame clonotypes and omits some of them. The sample shows approximately 200,000 clones, 87% of them seen only once. The V and J genes are TRBV5-1 and TRBJ2-5, with D possibly being TRBD2 (6 bases). The sample taken for sequencing was peripheral blood. This TCR derives from a man in his sixties who had recovered from COVID-19. The CDR3 nucleotides read TGCGCCAGCAGCGTAGACGGGGGTAGGGAGACCCAGTACTTC. The encoded protein is CASSVDGGRETQYF.